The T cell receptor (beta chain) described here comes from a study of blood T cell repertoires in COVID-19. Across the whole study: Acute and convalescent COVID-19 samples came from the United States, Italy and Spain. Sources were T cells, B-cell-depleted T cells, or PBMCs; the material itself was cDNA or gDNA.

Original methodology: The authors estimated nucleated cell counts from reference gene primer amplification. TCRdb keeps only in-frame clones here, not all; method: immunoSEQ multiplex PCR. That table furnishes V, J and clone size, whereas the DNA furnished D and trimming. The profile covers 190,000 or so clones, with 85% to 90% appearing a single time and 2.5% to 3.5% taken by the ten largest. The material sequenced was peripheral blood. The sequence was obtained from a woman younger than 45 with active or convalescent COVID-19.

The CDR3 region has the DNA TGTGCTAGTGGTTTGGCTAGACAGGTCCACATGAACACTGAAGCTTTCTTT. It yields the protein CASGLARQVHMNTEAFF. The chain uses TRBV12-5 and TRBJ1-1; a weak D match, TRBD1 (6 bases). CDR3 length: 17 amino acids. CDR1 and CDR2 from the germline V gene are LGHNT and FRNRAP. Trimming pared 1 base from V and 0 bases from J, leaving 15 bases between.